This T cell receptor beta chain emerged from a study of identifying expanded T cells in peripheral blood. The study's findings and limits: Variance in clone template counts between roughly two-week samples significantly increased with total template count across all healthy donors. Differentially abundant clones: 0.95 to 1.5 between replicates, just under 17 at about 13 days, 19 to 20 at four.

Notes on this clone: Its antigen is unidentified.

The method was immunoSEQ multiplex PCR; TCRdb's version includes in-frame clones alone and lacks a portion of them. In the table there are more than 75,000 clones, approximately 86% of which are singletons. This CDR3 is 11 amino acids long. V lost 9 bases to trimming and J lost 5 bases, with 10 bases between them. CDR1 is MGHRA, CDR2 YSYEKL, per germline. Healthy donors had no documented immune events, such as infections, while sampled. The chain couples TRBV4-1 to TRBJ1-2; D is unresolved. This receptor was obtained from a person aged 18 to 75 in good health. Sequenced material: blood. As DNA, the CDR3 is TGCGCCAGTTCGGACGGGTATGGCTACACCTTC. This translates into CASSDGYGYTF.